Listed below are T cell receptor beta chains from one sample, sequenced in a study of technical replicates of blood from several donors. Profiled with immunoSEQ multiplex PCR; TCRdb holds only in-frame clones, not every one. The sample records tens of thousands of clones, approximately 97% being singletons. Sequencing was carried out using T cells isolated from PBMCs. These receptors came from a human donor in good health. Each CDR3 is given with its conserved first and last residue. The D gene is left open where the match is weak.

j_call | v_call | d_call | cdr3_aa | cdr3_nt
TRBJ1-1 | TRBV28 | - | CASSTGLAEAFF | TGTGCCAGCAGTACAGGCCTGGCTGAAGCTTTCTTT
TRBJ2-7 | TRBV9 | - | CASSVDGGWAYEQYF | TGTGCCAGCAGCGTAGACGGGGGTTGGGCCTACGAGCAGTACTTC
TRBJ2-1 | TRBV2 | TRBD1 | CASIRTDRDDRGPHNEQFF | TGTGCCAGCATTCGAACTGACCGCGATGACAGGGGGCCTCACAATGAGCAGTTCTTC
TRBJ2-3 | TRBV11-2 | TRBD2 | CASSSSKTSGRADTQYF | TGTGCCAGCAGCTCGTCTAAGACTAGCGGGAGGGCAGATACGCAGTATTTT
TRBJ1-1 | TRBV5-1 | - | CASSEIPNTEAFF | TGCGCCAGCAGCGAGATACCGAACACTGAAGCTTTCTTT
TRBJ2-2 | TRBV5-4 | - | CASSHPKGTGELFF | TGTGCCAGCAGCCACCCGAAGGGGACCGGGGAGCTGTTTTTT
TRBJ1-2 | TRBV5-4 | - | CASSFVVAAANYGYTF | TGTGCCAGCAGCTTCGTTGTTGCGGCGGCTAACTATGGCTACACCTTC
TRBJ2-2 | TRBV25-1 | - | CASSEVGGGELFF | TGTGCCAGCAGTGAGGTCGGCGGCGGGGAGCTGTTTTTT
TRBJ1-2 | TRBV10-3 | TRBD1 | CAISGRPPGQGEGYTF | TGTGCCATCAGTGGGCGTCCGCCGGGACAGGGGGAAGGCTACACCTTC
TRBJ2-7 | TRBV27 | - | CASSTGTSGWLYEQYF | TGTGCCAGCAGTACCGGGACATCGGGATGGCTATACGAGCAGTACTTC
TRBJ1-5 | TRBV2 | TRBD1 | CASSAEGAVNQPQHF | TGTGCCAGCAGTGCGGAGGGGGCGGTCAATCAGCCCCAGCATTTT
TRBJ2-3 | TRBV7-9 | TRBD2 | CASSSGLAGLADTQYF | TGTGCCAGCAGCTCCGGACTAGCGGGACTAGCAGATACGCAGTATTTT
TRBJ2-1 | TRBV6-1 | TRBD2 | CASSETSGSYNEQFF | TGTGCCAGCAGTGAAACTAGCGGGTCCTACAATGAGCAGTTCTTC
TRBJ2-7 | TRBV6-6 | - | CASSQETRAPGEQYF | TGTGCCAGCAGTCAAGAAACAAGGGCCCCAGGGGAGCAGTACTTC
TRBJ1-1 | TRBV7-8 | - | CASSTTENTEAFF | TGTGCCAGCAGCACGACAGAGAACACTGAAGCTTTCTTT